Given below is one T cell receptor (beta chain) in context. Study processing details: Scientists estimated how many nucleated cells there were by amplifying reference gene primers. Only in-frame clones appear in the TCRdb table, and some are missing; sequencing was by immunoSEQ multiplex PCR. That table is the source of V, J and clone size, and D and trimming were worked out from the DNA. The table has nearly 200,000 clones, around 85% seen once. Recruited during active infection, patients (from Seattle) were subsequently followed longitudinally. The source of the sample is a study of blood T cell repertoires in COVID-19. The wider study: The analysed material was cDNA or gDNA that came from T cells, B-cell-depleted T cells, or PBMCs.

CDR1 is LNHDA, CDR2 SQIVND, per germline (reference sequence). The CDR3 has 17 amino acids. V lost 2 bases, J lost 4 bases, and 10 bases stayed unmatched. This chain joins TRBV19 and TRBJ1-4; 7 positions agree with TRBD1. This TCR derives from a man in his sixties with COVID-19, enrolled during active disease. Input material: peripheral blood. The CDR3 region is CASSITGTGAYNEKLFF. The CDR3 nucleotides are TGTGCCAGTAGTATAACGGGCACAGGGGCCTATAATGAAAAACTGTTTTTT.